The entry below gives a single T cell receptor beta chain sequence along with its context. Original analysis: Estimation of nucleated cell counts was performed using reference gene primer amplification. Clones were read by immunoSEQ multiplex PCR, and TCRdb kept only the in-frame ones, dropping some. The V and J calls and clone size are taken from that table; D and trimming were inferred from the DNA. Among roughly 100,000 clones listed, less than 90% were seen once. The data were taken from a study of blood T cell repertoires in COVID-19. Study as a whole: Samples taken during acute and convalescent COVID-19 were collected in the United States, Italy and Spain. Nucleic acid was either cDNA or gDNA, and it came from T cells, B-cell-depleted T cells, or PBMCs.

Germline V lookup: CDR1 SGDLS, CDR2 YYNGEE. The CDR3 is made up of 15 amino acids. V lost 3 bases, J lost 4 bases, and 8 bases stayed unmatched. Specimen: peripheral blood. This TCR came from a man aged 80 or over with acute or convalescent COVID-19. This chain joins TRBV9 and TRBJ2-3; 7 bases are shared with TRBD1. The CDR3, as DNA: TGTGCCAGCAGCGCAGGGGGTGTGGGAGCAGATACGCAGTATTTT. Residues: CASSAGGVGADTQYF.